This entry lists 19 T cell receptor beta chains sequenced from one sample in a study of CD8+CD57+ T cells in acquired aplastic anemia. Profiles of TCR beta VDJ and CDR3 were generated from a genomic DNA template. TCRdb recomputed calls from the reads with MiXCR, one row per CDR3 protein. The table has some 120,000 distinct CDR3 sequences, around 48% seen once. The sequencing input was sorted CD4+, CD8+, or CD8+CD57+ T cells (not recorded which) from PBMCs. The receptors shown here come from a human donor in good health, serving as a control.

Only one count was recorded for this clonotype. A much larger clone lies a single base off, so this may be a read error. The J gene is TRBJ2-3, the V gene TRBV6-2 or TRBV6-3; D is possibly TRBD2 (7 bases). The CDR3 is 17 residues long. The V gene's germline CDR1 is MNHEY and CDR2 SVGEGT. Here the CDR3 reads CASGYGLRGPSTDTQYF. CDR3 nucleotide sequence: TGTGCCAGCGGTTACGGTTTGCGGGGGCCCAGCACAGATACGCAGTATTTT.

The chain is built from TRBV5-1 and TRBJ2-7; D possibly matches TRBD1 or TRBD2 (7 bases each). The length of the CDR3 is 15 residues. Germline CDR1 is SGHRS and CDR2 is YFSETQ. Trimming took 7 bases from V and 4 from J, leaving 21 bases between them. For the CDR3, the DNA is TGCGCCAGCGCCCAGGGGAGGGGGCGAAAATACGAGCAGTACTTC. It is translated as CASAQGRGRKYEQYF.

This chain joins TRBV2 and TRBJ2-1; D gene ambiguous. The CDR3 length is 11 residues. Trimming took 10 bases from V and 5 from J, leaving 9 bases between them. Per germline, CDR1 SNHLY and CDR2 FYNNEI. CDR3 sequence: CATPRDNEQFF. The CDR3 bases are TGTGCCACCCCTCGAGACAATGAGCAGTTCTTC.

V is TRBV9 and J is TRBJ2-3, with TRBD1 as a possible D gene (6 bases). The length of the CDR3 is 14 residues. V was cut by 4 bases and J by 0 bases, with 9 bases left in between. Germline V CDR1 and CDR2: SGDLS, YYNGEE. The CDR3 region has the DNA TGTGCCAGCAGCCGTGACAGGAGCACAGATACGCAGTATTTT. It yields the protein CASSRDRSTDTQYF.

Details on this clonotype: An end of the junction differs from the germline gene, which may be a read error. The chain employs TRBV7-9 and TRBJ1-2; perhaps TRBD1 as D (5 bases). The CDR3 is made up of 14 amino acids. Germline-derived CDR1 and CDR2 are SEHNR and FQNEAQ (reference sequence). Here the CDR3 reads CASSLEDPGRGYAF. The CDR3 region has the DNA TGCGCCAGCAGCCTCGAGGATCCGGGACGGGGCTACGCCTTC.

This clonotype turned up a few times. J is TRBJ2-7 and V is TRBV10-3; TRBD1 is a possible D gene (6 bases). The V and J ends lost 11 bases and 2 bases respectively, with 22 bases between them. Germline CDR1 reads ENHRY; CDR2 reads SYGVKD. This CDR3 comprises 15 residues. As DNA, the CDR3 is TGTGCCTCTGAAGACAGGACGAAGCTTACCTACGAGCAGTACTTC. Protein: CASEDRTKLTYEQYF.

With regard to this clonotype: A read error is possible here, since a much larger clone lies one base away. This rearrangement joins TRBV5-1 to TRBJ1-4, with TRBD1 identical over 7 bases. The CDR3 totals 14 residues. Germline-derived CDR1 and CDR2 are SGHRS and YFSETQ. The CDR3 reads CASSPSGTDEELFF. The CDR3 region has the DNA TGCGCCAGCAGCCCATCCGGGACAGATGAAGAACTGTTTTTT.

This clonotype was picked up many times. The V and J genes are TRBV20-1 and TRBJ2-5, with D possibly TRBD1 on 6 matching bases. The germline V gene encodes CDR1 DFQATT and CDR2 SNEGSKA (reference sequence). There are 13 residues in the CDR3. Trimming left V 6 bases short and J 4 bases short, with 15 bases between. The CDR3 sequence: CSAPARGGETQYF. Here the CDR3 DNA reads TGCAGTGCCCCCGCGCGAGGGGGAGAGACCCAGTACTTC.

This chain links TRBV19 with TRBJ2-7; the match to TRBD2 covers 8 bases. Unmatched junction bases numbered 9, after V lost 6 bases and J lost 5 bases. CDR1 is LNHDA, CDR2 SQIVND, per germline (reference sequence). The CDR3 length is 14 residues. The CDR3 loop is CASSPSGSLNEQYF. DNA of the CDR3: TGTGCCAGTAGCCCAAGCGGGAGTTTGAACGAGCAGTACTTC.

This CDR3 reads CATSRRNRATEAFF. The DNA for the CDR3 is TGTGCCACCAGCAGACGAAACAGGGCGACTGAAGCTTTCTTT. The chain recombines TRBV15 with TRBJ1-1; D might be TRBD1 (6 bases). Germline values: CDR1 LNHNV, CDR2 YYDKDF (reference sequence). Trimming stripped 2 bases from V and 5 bases from J, with 12 bases between. The length of the CDR3 is 14 residues. The entire variable domain, with the rest obtained from reference TRBV15 and TRBJ1-1, is as follows: DAMVIQNPRYQVTQFGKPVTLSCSQTLNHNVMYWYQQKSSQAPKLLFHYYDKDFNNEADTPDNFQSRRPNTSFCFLDIRSPGLGDTAMYLCATSRRNRATEAFFGQGTRLTVV.

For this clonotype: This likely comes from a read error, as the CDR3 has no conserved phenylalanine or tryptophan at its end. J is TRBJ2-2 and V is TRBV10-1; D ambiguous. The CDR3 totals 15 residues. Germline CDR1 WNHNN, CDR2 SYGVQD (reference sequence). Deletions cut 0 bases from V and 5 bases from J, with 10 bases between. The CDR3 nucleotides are TGCGCCAGCAGTGAGTCGATCACCGGGACCGGGGAGCTGTTTTCT. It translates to CASSESITGTGELFS.

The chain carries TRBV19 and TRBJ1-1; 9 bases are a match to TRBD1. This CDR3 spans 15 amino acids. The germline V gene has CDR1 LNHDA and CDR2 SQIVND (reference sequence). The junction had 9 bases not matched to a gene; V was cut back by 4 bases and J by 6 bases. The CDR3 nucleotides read TGTGCCAGTAGTACCCGCGGGACAGGGAGGGCTGAAGCTTTCTTT. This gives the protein CASSTRGTGRAEAFF.

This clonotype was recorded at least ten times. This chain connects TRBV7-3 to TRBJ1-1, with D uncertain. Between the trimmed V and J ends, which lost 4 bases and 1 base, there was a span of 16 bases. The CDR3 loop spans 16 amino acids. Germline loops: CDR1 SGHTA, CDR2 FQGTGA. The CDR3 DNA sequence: TGTGCCAGCAGCTCCGACGTGAGTACAGCGAACACTGAAGCTTTCTTT. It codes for CASSSDVSTANTEAFF.

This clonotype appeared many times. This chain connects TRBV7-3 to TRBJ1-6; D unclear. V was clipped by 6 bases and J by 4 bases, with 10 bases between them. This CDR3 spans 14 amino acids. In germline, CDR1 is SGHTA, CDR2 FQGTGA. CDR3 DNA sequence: TGTGCCAGCAGTACCGGACTTTATAATTCACCCCTCCACTTT. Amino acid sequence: CASSTGLYNSPLHF.

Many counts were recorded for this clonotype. CDR3 sequence: CASSPRTLSGANVLTF. The CDR3 nucleotides read TGTGCCAGCAGCCCCCGGACCCTCTCTGGGGCCAACGTCCTGACTTTC. The chain uses TRBV9 and TRBJ2-6; D unresolved. V lost 4 bases and J lost 0, with 11 bases in between. Germline values: CDR1 SGDLS, CDR2 YYNGEE. The CDR3 contains 16 residues.

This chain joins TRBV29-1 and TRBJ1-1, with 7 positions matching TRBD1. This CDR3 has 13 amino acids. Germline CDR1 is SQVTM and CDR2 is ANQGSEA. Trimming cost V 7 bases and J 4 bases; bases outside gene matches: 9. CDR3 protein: CSADRDRGTEAFF. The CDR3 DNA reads TGCAGCGCAGACAGGGATAGGGGCACTGAAGCTTTCTTT.

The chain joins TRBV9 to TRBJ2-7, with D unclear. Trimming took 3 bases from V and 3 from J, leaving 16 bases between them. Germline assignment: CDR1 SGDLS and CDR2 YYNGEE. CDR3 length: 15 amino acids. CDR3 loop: CASSASGQAGYEQYF. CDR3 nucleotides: TGTGCCAGCAGCGCCAGTGGGCAGGCTGGCTACGAGCAGTACTTC.

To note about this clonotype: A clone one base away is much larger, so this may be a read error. This chain's CDR3 is CANRPGPEETQYF. The DNA of the CDR3 is TGCGCCAACAGACCGGGACCCGAAGAGACCCAGTACTTC. The V call is TRBV5-1, the J call TRBJ2-5; D is possibly TRBD1 or TRBD2 (5 bases each). CDR3 length equals 13 residues. V gave up 9 bases and J gave up 3 bases, with 15 bases separating them. Germline V gene lookup returns CDR1 SGHRS and CDR2 YFSETQ.

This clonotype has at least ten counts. The CDR3 sequence is CATSDREILYGYTF. In DNA form, the CDR3 reads TGTGCCACTTCCGACAGGGAAATACTCTATGGCTACACCTTC. The rearrangement uses TRBV19 and TRBJ1-2; 7 nucleotides align to TRBD1. The CDR3 extends over 14 amino acids. Per germline, CDR1 LNHDA and CDR2 SQIVND (reference sequence). Unmatched junction bases numbered 12, after V lost 10 bases and J lost 4 bases.